Listed here is a single T cell receptor beta chain. V was clipped by 7 bases and J by 5 bases, with 15 bases between them. The germline gives CDR1 LNHDA, CDR2 SQIVND (reference sequence). This CDR3 is built from 14 residues. Repertoires were generated with immunoSEQ multiplex PCR, while TCRdb's copy carries only in-frame clones and drops some. Seen here are over 45,000 clones, 88% observed once, and the top ten hold 1.2%. These data belong to a study of T cell changes during pregnancy in multiple sclerosis. The chain is built from TRBV19 and TRBJ2-1, with TRBD2 as a possible D gene (6 bases). Sequences were derived from CD4+ T cells from peripheral blood mononuclear cells, sampled in the second trimester of pregnancy. This TCR was recovered from a female donor with multiple sclerosis, enrolled in a pregnancy study. The CDR3 loop reads CASTMGIADNEQFF. The CDR3, as DNA: TGTGCCAGTACCATGGGGATAGCGGACAATGAGCAGTTCTTC.